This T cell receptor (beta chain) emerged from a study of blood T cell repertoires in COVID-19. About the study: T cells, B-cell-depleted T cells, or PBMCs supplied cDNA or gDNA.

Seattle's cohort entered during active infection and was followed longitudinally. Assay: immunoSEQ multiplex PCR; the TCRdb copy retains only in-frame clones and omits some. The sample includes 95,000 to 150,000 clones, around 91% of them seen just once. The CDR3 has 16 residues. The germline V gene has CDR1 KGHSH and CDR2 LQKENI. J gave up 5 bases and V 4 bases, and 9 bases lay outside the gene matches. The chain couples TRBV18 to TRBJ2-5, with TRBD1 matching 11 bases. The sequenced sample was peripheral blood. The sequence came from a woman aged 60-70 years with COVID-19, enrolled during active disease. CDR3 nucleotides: TGTGCCAGCTCACAGCGGACAGGGGGCGCGGGTGAGACCCAGTACTTC. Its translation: CASSQRTGGAGETQYF.